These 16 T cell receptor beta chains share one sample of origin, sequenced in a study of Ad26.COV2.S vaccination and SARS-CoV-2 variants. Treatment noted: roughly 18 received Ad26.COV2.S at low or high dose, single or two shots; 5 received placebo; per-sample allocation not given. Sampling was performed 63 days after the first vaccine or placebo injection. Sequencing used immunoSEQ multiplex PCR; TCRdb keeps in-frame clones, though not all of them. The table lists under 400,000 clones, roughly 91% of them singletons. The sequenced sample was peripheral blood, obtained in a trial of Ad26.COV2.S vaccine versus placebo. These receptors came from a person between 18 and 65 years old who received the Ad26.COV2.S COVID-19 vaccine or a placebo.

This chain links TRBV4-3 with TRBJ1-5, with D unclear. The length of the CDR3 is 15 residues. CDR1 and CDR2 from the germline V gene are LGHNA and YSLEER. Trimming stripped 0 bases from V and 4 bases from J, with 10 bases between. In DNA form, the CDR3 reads TGCGCCAGCAGCCAAGATGCCGGCGGTAATCAGCCCCAGCATTTT. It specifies CASSQDAGGNQPQHF.

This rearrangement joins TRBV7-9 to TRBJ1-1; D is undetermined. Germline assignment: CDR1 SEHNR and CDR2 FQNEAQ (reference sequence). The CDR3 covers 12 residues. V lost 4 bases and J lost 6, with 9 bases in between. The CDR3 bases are TGTGCCAGCAGCTATAGCGGTTCTGAAGCTTTCTTT. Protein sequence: CASSYSGSEAFF.

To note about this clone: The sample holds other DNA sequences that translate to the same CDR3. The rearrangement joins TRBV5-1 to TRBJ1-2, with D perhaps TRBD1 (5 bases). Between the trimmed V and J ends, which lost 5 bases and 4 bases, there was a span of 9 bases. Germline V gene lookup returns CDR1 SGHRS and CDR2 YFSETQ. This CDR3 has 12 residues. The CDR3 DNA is TGCGCCAGCAGGGGGGATAGCTATGGCTACACCTTC. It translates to CASRGDSYGYTF.

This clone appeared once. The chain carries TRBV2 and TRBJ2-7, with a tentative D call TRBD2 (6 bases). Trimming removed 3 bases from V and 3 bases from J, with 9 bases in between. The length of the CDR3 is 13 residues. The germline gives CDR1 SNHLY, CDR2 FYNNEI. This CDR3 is CASSEMEGYEQYF. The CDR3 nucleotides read TGTGCCAGCAGTGAGATGGAGGGCTACGAGCAGTACTTC. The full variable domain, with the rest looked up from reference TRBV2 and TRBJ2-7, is EPEVTQTPSHQVTQMGQEVILRCVPISNHLYFYWYRQILGQKVEFLVSFYNNEISEKSEIFDDQFSVERPDGSNFTLKIRSTKLEDSAMYFCASSEMEGYEQYFGPGTRLTVT.

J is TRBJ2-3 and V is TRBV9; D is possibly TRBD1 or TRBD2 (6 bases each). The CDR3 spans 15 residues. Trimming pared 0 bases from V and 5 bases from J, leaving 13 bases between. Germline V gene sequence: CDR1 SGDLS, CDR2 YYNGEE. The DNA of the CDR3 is TGTGCCAGCAGCGTAGCTCCGGGGGCGCAAGATACGCAGTATTTT. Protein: CASSVAPGAQDTQYF.

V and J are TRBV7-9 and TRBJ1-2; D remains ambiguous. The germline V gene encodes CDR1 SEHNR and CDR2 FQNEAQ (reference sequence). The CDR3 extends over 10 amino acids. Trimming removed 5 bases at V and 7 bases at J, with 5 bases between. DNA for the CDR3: TGTGCCAGCAGCGACCCTGGCTACACCTTC. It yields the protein CASSDPGYTF.

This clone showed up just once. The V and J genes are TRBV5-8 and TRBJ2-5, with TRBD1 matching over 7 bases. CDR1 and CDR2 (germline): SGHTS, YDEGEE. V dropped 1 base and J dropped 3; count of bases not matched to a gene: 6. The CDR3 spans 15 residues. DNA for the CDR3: TGTGCCAGCAGCTTGCCCCCGGGGACAGAAGAGACCCAGTACTTC. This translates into CASSLPPGTEETQYF.

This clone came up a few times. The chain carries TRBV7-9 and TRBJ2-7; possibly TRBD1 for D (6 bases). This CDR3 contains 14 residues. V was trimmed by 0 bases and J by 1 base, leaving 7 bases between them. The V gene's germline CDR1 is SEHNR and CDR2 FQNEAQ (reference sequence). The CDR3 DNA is TGTGCCAGCAGCTTAGCGGGACATTCCTACGAGCAGTACTTC. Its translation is CASSLAGHSYEQYF.

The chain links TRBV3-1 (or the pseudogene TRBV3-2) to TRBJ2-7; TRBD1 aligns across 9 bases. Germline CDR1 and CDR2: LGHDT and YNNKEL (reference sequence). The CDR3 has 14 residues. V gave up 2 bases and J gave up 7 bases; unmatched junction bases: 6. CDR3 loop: CASSQLDRGGEQYF. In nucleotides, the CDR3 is TGTGCCAGCAGCCAATTGGACAGGGGAGGGGAGCAGTACTTC.

The CDR3 here is CASSEVTEQFF. The CDR3 DNA reads TGTGCCAGCAGTGAAGTAACAGAGCAGTTCTTC. V gene TRBV2 combines with J gene TRBJ2-1, with D unclear. The CDR3 extends over 11 amino acids. The germline V gene has CDR1 SNHLY and CDR2 FYNNEI. Trimming stripped 1 base from V and 10 bases from J, with 5 bases between.

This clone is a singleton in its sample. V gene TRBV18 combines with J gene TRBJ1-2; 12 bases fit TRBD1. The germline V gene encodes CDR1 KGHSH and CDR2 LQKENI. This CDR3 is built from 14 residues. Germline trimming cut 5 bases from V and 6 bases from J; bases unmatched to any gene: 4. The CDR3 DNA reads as TGTGCCAGCTCAGGGACAGGGGGCTCTAATGGCTACACCTTC. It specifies CASSGTGGSNGYTF.

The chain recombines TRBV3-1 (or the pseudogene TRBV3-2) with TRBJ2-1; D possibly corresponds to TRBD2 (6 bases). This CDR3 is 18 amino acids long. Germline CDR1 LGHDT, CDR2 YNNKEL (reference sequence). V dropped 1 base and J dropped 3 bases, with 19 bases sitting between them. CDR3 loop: CASSQGVGSGLFYNEQFF. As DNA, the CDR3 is TGTGCCAGCAGCCAAGGAGTGGGTAGCGGACTTTTCTACAATGAGCAGTTCTTC.

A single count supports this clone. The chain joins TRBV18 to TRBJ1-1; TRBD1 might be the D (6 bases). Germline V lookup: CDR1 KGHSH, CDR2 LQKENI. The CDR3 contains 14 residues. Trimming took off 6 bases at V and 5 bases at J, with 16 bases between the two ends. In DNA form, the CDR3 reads TGTGCCAGCTCTCGAGTACAGGGACGAACTGAAGCTTTCTTT. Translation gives CASSRVQGRTEAFF.

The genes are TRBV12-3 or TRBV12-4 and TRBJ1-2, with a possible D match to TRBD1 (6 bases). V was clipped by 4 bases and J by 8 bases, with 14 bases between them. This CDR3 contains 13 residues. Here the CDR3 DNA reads TGTGCCAGCAGTTCGGACAGCCTTGGGGGCTACACCTTC. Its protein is CASSSDSLGGYTF.

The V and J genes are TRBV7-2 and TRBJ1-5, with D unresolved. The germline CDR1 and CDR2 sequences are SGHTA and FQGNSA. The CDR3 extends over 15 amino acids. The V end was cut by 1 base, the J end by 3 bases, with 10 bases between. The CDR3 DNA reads TGTGCCAGCAGCTTAGTCGGAGTTAACAATCAGCCCCAGCATTTT. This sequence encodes CASSLVGVNNQPQHF.

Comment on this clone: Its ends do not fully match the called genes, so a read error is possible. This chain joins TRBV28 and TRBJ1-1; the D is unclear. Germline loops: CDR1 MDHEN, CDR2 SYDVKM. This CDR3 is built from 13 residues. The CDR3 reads CASSFYRNSEAFF. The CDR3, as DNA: TGTGCCAGCAGTTTCTATCGGAACTCTGAAGCTTTCTTT. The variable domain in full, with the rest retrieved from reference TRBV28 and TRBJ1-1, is DVKVTQSSRYLVKRTGEKVFLECVQDMDHENMFWYRQDPGLGLRLIYFSYDVKMKEKGDIPEGYSVSREKKERFSLILESASTNQTSMYLCASSFYRNSEAFFGQGTRLTVV.